The text below deals with one T cell receptor (beta chain). Antigen unknown. It was into CD45RA+ naive and CD45RA-negative memory subsets that the CD4+ cells were split. This sample was included in a study of shared clonotypes between healthy human individuals. The germline CDR1 and CDR2 sequences are MDHEN and SYDVKM. The CDR3 length is 18 residues. Trimming cost V 5 bases and J 2 bases, with 21 bases left between them. The deep-level immunoSEQ assay was used. Repertoires were generated with immunoSEQ multiplex PCR, while TCRdb's copy carries only in-frame clones and drops some. The profile covers over a million clones, with 95% to 97% appearing a single time and roughly 1.2% taken by the ten largest. Study-wide results and caveats: Naive CD4 clonotype sharing across several donors was roughly 5%.

This rearrangement joins TRBV28 to TRBJ2-2; no definite D call. Sequenced material: naive CD4+ T cells sorted from blood. Subset meaning: CD45RA+ positively selected. The receptor was isolated from a man aged 25 to 45 in good health. Here the CDR3 reads CASSPRWMLDPNTGELFF. In DNA, the CDR3 is TGTGCCAGCAGTCCCCGGTGGATGCTGGACCCAAACACCGGGGAGCTGTTTTTT.